The 23 T cell receptor beta chains in this list originate from one sample, sequenced in a study of post-analysis software for immune sequencing data. Study conclusions and caveats: Several TRBV segments occurring more often in patients than controls included TRBV5-6, TRBV5-1 and TRBV20-1.

Unique molecular identifiers had been added to the TCR beta cDNA libraries. TCRdb re-analysed the PCR reads in MiXCR, keeping a single row per CDR3 protein. Counted here are around 770,000 distinct CDR3 sequences, 35% to 55% occurring once; the ten biggest clones make up roughly 5%. The antigens these receptors bind are not known. The sequenced sample was blood. These receptors all come from a girl between 10 and 17 years old with multiple sclerosis.

The chain has TRBV12-3 or TRBV12-4 and TRBJ2-1; D is perhaps TRBD2 (5 bases). V shed 10 bases and J shed 1 base, with 11 bases lying between them. The CDR3 sequence is 13 residues long. In DNA form, the CDR3 reads TGTGCCACCGGACTCTCGTCCTACAATGAGCAGTTCTTC. Residues: CATGLSSYNEQFF.

This chain links TRBV24-1 with TRBJ2-1; D is perhaps TRBD2 (5 bases). CDR3 size: 16 residues. V shed 3 bases and J shed 10 bases, with 21 bases lying between them. The germline CDR1 and CDR2 sequences are KGHDR and SFDVKD. The CDR3 loop is CATSDSGLPTVGEQFF. Written as DNA, the CDR3 is TGTGCCACCAGTGATAGCGGACTGCCAACCGTAGGAGAGCAGTTCTTC.

V is TRBV6-2 or TRBV6-3 and J is TRBJ2-7; D gene ambiguous. Per the germline V gene, CDR1 is MNHEY and CDR2 is SVGEGT. With 2 bases removed from V and 7 bases from J, the gap between germline ends came to 12 bases. CDR3 length equals 13 residues. In DNA, the CDR3 is TGTGCCAGCAGTTACCCGAATCGCCATGAGCAGTACTTC. It yields the protein CASSYPNRHEQYF.

This clonotype was seen only a few times. The V and J genes are TRBV28 and TRBJ2-1; 9 bases are a match to TRBD1. The V segment lost 2 bases and the J segment 6 bases; nucleotides outside the gene matches: 5. CDR1 is MDHEN and CDR2 is SYDVKM in the germline V gene. The CDR3 is 15 residues long. CDR3: CASSLEQGAINEQFF. For the CDR3, the DNA is TGTGCCAGCAGTTTAGAACAGGGGGCGATCAATGAGCAGTTCTTC.

There are a few counts of this clonotype. This sequence joins TRBV4-2 and TRBJ2-3; a weak D match, TRBD2 (5 bases). V was pared by 1 base and J by 1 base, with 9 bases between. The CDR3 runs 15 residues. Germline-derived CDR1 and CDR2 are LGHNA and YNFKEQ. In DNA form, the CDR3 reads TGTGCCAGCAGCCAAGGGACTGAAGGCACAGATACGCAGTATTTT. This sequence encodes CASSQGTEGTDTQYF.

With respect to this clonotype: Relative to the germline gene, one junction end is altered; a read error may explain this. For the CDR3, the DNA is TGTGCCAGTAGTGATCCGACAGGAACTGAAGCTTTCTTT. It translates to CASSDPTGTEAFF. This sequence joins TRBV25-1 and TRBJ1-1; TRBD1 might be the D (6 bases). CDR3 length: 13 amino acids. Germline-derived CDR1 and CDR2 are MGHDK and SYGVNS. Full variable domain (remainder filled in from reference TRBV25-1 and TRBJ1-1): EADIYQTPRYLVIGTGKKITLECSQTMGHDKMYWYQQDPGMELHLIHYSYGVNSTEKGDLSSESTVSRIRTEHFPLTLESARPSHTSQYLCASSDPTGTEAFFGQGTRLTVV.

CDR3 sequence: CASSSGGTGNGYTF. In nucleotides, the CDR3 is TGTGCCAGCAGCTCGGGGGGGACAGGGAATGGCTACACCTTC. The chain links TRBV5-8 to TRBJ1-2; 9 positions match TRBD1. The CDR3 runs 14 residues. Per germline, CDR1 SGHTS and CDR2 YDEGEE. V lost 3 bases and J lost 6; bases outside the gene matches: 6. The variable domain in full, with the rest retrieved from reference TRBV5-8 and TRBJ1-2, is EAGVTQSPTHLIKTRGQQATLRCSPISGHTSVYWYQQALGLGLQFLLWYDEGEERNRGNFPPRFSGRQFPNYSSELNVNALELEDSALYLCASSSGGTGNGYTFGSGTRLTVV.

J is TRBJ2-7 and V is TRBV4-3, with 10 positions matching TRBD1. Looked up from germline, CDR1 is LGHNA and CDR2 is YSLEER. CDR3 length: 15 amino acids. V trimming: 4 bases; J trimming: 2 bases; junction bases outside the gene matches: 5. The CDR3 sequence is CASSPTTGGTYEQYF. The CDR3 DNA is TGCGCCAGCAGCCCTACGACAGGGGGCACCTACGAGCAGTACTTC.

As for this clonotype: A much larger clone lies one base from this, so it may be a read error. The rearrangement links TRBV27 to TRBJ2-3; D possibly corresponds to TRBD1 (6 bases). CDR1 MNHEY and CDR2 SMNVEV come from the germline V gene (reference sequence). The CDR3 runs 13 residues. The ends were cut back, 5 bases at V and 2 bases at J, with 8 bases in the middle. As DNA, the CDR3 is TGTGCCAGCAGTCGGGACATCACAGATACGCAGTATTTT. This translates into CASSRDITDTQYF.

The rearrangement uses TRBV12-3 or TRBV12-4 and TRBJ2-7; maybe TRBD2 (6 bases). V was shortened by 1 base and J by 2 bases, with 12 bases between the two germline ends. This CDR3 is 15 amino acids long. CDR3 amino acids: CASSLVRLGAYEQYF. The CDR3 DNA follows: TGTGCCAGCAGTTTAGTCCGACTAGGGGCCTACGAGCAGTACTTC.

This chain links TRBV7-8 with TRBJ1-6; D possibly corresponds to TRBD1 (5 bases). Germline lookup yields CDR1 SGHVS and CDR2 FQNEAQ. Trimming shortened V by 2 bases and J by 10 bases, and 9 bases separated the two germline ends. The CDR3 extends over 13 amino acids. In DNA, the CDR3 is TGTGCCAGCAGCTTACCAGGGCACTCACCCCTCCACTTT. This encodes CASSLPGHSPLHF.

This clonotype was counted a single time. The chain combines TRBV28 with TRBJ2-1; TRBD2 agrees at 8 bases. Germline V lookup: CDR1 MDHEN, CDR2 SYDVKM. This CDR3 has 15 residues. Trimming cost V 6 bases and J 6 bases; bases outside gene matches: 10. The DNA for the CDR3 is TGTGCCAGCAGCCCGGGACTAGACGCGGCCAATGAGCAGTTCTTC. Translation gives CASSPGLDAANEQFF.

This clonotype was counted only a few times. The rearrangement uses TRBV15 and TRBJ2-7, with D tentatively TRBD1 or TRBD2 (5 bases each). The CDR3 has 12 residues. From germline, CDR1 is LNHNV and CDR2 YYDKDF (reference sequence). V was trimmed by 0 bases and J by 5 bases, leaving 5 bases between them. In DNA, the CDR3 is TGTGCCACCAGCAGAGAGGGGGACGAGCAGTACTTC. This gives the protein CATSREGDEQYF.

The genes are TRBV7-9 and TRBJ2-7, with D tentatively TRBD2 (6 bases). Germline V lookup: CDR1 SEHNR, CDR2 FQNEAQ (reference sequence). This CDR3 is 15 amino acids long. V shed 5 bases and J shed 6 bases, with 20 bases lying between them. CDR3 protein: CASSHHEAGSREQYF. The CDR3 DNA reads as TGTGCCAGCAGCCATCATGAGGCGGGATCGCGCGAGCAGTACTTC.

CDR3 DNA: TGTGCCAGCAGCAAGGGACTAGCGGGAGCCGCCTACGAGCAGTACTTC. Protein sequence: CASSKGLAGAAYEQYF. V and J are TRBV7-2 and TRBJ2-7; 14 nucleotides align to TRBD2. The CDR3 length is 16 residues. The J segment lost 2 bases and the V segment lost 5 bases, leaving 5 bases of the junction unmatched. Germline V gene lookup returns CDR1 SGHTA and CDR2 FQGNSA.

The genes are TRBV20-1 and TRBJ2-7, with D possibly being TRBD2 (8 bases). From germline, CDR1 is DFQATT and CDR2 SNEGSKA (reference sequence). Trimming left V 6 bases short and J 3 bases short, with 18 bases between. The CDR3 is made up of 14 amino acids. The CDR3 loop reads CSALQGTRLYEQYF. As DNA, the CDR3 is TGCAGTGCCCTACAGGGGACTAGGCTCTACGAGCAGTACTTC.

This clonotype was observed a few times. This chain connects TRBV24-1 to TRBJ2-3; 10 bases align to TRBD1. CDR3 size: 17 residues. In germline, CDR1 is KGHDR, CDR2 SFDVKD. V lost 3 bases, J lost 5 bases, and 10 bases stayed unmatched. For the CDR3, the DNA is TGTGCCACCAGTGATCGGACCGGGACAGGGGTAGTAGATACGCAGTATTTT. Its translation: CATSDRTGTGVVDTQYF.

This clonotype was counted between two and nine times. This chain connects TRBV6-2 or TRBV6-3 to TRBJ2-3; 10 positions agree with TRBD2. The CDR3 covers 17 residues. Germline V gene lookup returns CDR1 MNHEY and CDR2 SVGEGT. Trimming took 2 bases from V and 1 from J; bases not matched to a gene: 6. The chain's CDR3 is CASSYQKAGGGTDTQYF. The CDR3 nucleotides are TGTGCCAGCAGTTACCAAAAAGCGGGAGGGGGCACAGATACGCAGTATTTT.

This CDR3 is CASSLADSPTDTQYF. The CDR3 bases are TGTGCCAGCAGCTTAGCCGACAGCCCCACAGATACGCAGTATTTT. This chain links TRBV7-9 with TRBJ2-3, with a tentative D call TRBD1 (5 bases). V shed 0 bases and J shed 2 bases, with 9 bases lying between them. The CDR3 runs to 15 residues. CDR1 and CDR2 (germline): SEHNR, FQNEAQ (reference sequence).

This clonotype was counted a few times. V and J are TRBV15 and TRBJ1-5, with 8 bases that match TRBD1. This CDR3 comprises 16 residues. CDR1 is LNHNV and CDR2 is YYDKDF in the germline V gene (reference sequence). With V trimmed by 0 bases and J by 7 bases, 8 bases remained unmatched. CDR3 in amino acids: CATSRDSGQGVQPQHF. The DNA for the CDR3 is TGTGCCACCAGCAGAGACTCCGGACAGGGCGTCCAGCCCCAGCATTTT.

The chain carries TRBV10-1 and TRBJ2-3; 7 nucleotides match TRBD2. V gave up 0 bases and J gave up 3 bases; unmatched junction bases: 12. There are 18 residues in the CDR3. Germline-derived CDR1 and CDR2 are WNHNN and SYGVQD (reference sequence). CDR3 sequence reads: CASSESTGGGRGTDTQYF. DNA for the CDR3: TGCGCCAGCAGTGAGTCGACTGGTGGCGGGAGAGGGACAGATACGCAGTATTTT.

The chain links TRBV5-6 to TRBJ2-5, with 13 bases lining up with TRBD2. The CDR3 runs to 16 residues. The V and J ends lost 0 bases and 6 bases, in that order; junction bases with no gene match: 5. Germline CDR1 is SGHDT and CDR2 is YYEEEE. Here the CDR3 DNA reads TGTGCCAGCAGCTTGGGAGCACTAGCGGGAGGGCAGACCCAGTACTTC. It specifies CASSLGALAGGQTQYF.

This chain uses TRBV9 with TRBJ1-6; D not certain. The CDR3 contains 13 residues. Trimming took 0 bases from V and 10 from J, leaving 8 bases between them. Germline V gives CDR1 SGDLS, CDR2 YYNGEE. CDR3 residues: CASSVDFTSPLHF. The CDR3 coding sequence is TGTGCCAGCAGCGTAGATTTCACCTCACCCCTCCACTTT.